The clone carrying this TCR beta chain was seen a handful of times. Its antigen remains unidentified. The data were taken from a study of shared clonotypes between healthy human individuals. On the study more broadly: A donor's plate count was three for CD4 naive and three for CD4 memory; CD8 naive had two and CD8 memory one.

Data came from immunoSEQ multiplex PCR; TCRdb stores just in-frame clones and leaves some out. The table lists around 750,000 clones, about 74% of them singletons. J was trimmed by 3 bases and V by 4 bases; bases with no gene match: 18. Germline V gives CDR1 SGHNT, CDR2 YYREEE (reference sequence). The CDR3 is 18 residues long. Study findings and constraints: Naive subsets typically showed greater estimated richness than memory subsets. Sharing across a handful of donors was seen in roughly 5% of naive CD4 clonotypes.

The sequence derives from a woman aged 25 to 45 in good health. This chain connects TRBV5-4 to TRBJ2-5; 7 bases agree with TRBD1. The sequenced sample consisted of memory CD4+ T cells sorted from blood. The subset was: CD45RA-negative fraction. The chain's CDR3 is CASSMGSQGRGGEETQYF. CDR3 coding DNA: TGTGCCAGCAGCATGGGGTCCCAGGGGCGAGGGGGCGAAGAGACCCAGTACTTC.